This TCR beta chain originates from a study of cytomegalovirus exposure and HLA in healthy donors. Study at large: Membership in the Caucasian-associated ancestry cluster was found for approximately 85% of around 380 genotyped donors.

This clone was picked up a small number of times. Its antigen remains unknown. PCR involved 60 Vbeta and 13 Jbeta primers. TCRdb's table, derived via immunoSEQ multiplex PCR, lists solely in-frame clones and lacks some. The sample consists of approximately 120,000 clones, around 78% of them appearing once. Trimming took off 5 bases at V and 10 bases at J, with 18 bases between the two ends. The CDR3 contains 15 residues. The V gene's germline CDR1 is SGHTA and CDR2 FQGNSA. Study conclusions and caveats: Earlier findings revealed that most TCR beta V segments proved productive either about 90% or about 30% of the time.

This chain connects TRBV7-2 to TRBJ1-6; D perhaps matches TRBD1 (6 bases). Sequences were obtained from PBMCs. The receptor's source is a man aged 55 to 70 in good health and CMV-seropositive. The CDR3 loop is CASSPSSPGASPLHF. DNA of the CDR3: TGTGCCAGCAGCCCATCCTCACCAGGGGCGTCACCCCTCCACTTT. Full variable domain (rest looked up from reference TRBV7-2 and TRBJ1-6): GAGVSQSPSNKVTEKGKDVELRCDPISGHTALYWYRQSLGQGLEFLIYFQGNSAPDKSGLPSDRFSAERTGGSVSTLTIQRTQQEDSAVYLCASSPSSPGASPLHFGNGTRLTVT.